The 27 T cell receptor beta chains below were found in one sample sequenced in a study of cytomegalovirus exposure and HLA in healthy donors. PCR primers comprised 60 Vbeta and 13 Jbeta primers. Using immunoSEQ multiplex PCR, the repertoire was profiled, and TCRdb retains in-frame clones only, with some absent. The table lists roughly 190,000 clones, with roughly 6.7% in the top ten. Sequences were obtained from PBMCs. All receptors derive from a man younger than 45 in good health and CMV-seronegative.

This chain's CDR3 is CASSFPDRGLYEQYF. The CDR3 DNA sequence: TGTGCCAGCAGTTTCCCAGACAGGGGGCTCTACGAGCAGTACTTC. The rearrangement links TRBV28 to TRBJ2-7, with 10 nucleotides matching TRBD1. Germline-derived CDR1 and CDR2 are MDHEN and SYDVKM. The trim removed 3 bases at V and 3 bases at J, leaving 5 bases unmatched. The CDR3 sequence is 15 residues long.

The V call is TRBV7-9, the J call TRBJ1-1; D not certain. The CDR3 length is 12 residues. V was shortened by 8 bases and J by 3 bases, with 10 bases between the two germline ends. The germline V gene has CDR1 SEHNR and CDR2 FQNEAQ (reference sequence). The CDR3 reads CASDFGYTEAFF. The DNA for the CDR3 is TGTGCCAGCGATTTTGGCTACACTGAAGCTTTCTTT.

V gene TRBV6-6 combines with J gene TRBJ1-1, with TRBD1 identical over 11 bases. The V gene's germline CDR1 is MNHNY and CDR2 SVGAGI (reference sequence). V lost 6 bases, J lost 8 bases, and 5 bases stayed unmatched. This CDR3 contains 13 residues. The CDR3 coding sequence is TGTGCCAGCAGAAAAGGGACAGGGGGGGAAGCTTTCTTT. It yields the protein CASRKGTGGEAFF.

The chain employs TRBV7-2 and TRBJ1-5, with unresolved D. Per germline, CDR1 SGHTA and CDR2 FQGNSA. The V and J ends lost 10 bases and 0 bases respectively, with 16 bases between them. This CDR3 is 15 amino acids long. CDR3: CATLSEAYSNQPQHF. As DNA, the CDR3 is TGTGCCACCCTTTCGGAGGCTTATAGCAATCAGCCCCAGCATTTT. Full variable domain (outside the CDR3, taken from reference TRBV7-2 and TRBJ1-5): GAGVSQSPSNKVTEKGKDVELRCDPISGHTALYWYRQSLGQGLEFLIYFQGNSAPDKSGLPSDRFSAERTGGSVSTLTIQRTQQEDSAVYLCATLSEAYSNQPQHFGDGTRLSIL.

The chain carries TRBV25-1 and TRBJ1-6, with D uncertain. The CDR3 length is 12 residues. V lost 2 bases and J lost 10, with 6 bases in between. CDR1 and CDR2 (germline): MGHDK, SYGVNS. As DNA, the CDR3 is TGTGCCAGCAGTGAACAGAACTCACCCCTCCACTTT. Protein sequence: CASSEQNSPLHF.

The chain has TRBV6-6 and TRBJ2-1; 9 bases are shared with TRBD2. The CDR3 loop spans 16 amino acids. Germline V gene data show CDR1 as MNHNY and CDR2 as SVGAGI (reference sequence). V lost 3 bases and J lost 9; bases outside the gene matches: 12. The CDR3 nucleotides are TGTGCCAGCAGTTATCCTGTTGGCGGGGGGGCCGCTGAGCAGTTCTTC. Translation: CASSYPVGGGAAEQFF.

The rearrangement uses TRBV30 and TRBJ1-5; 8 nucleotides align to TRBD1. The junction had 9 bases not matched to a gene; V was cut back by 3 bases and J by 2 bases. This CDR3 has 16 amino acids. Germline CDR1 is GTSNPN and CDR2 is SVGIG (reference sequence). The CDR3 DNA reads TGTGCCTGGAGGACAGGGGCCGGGGTGGGCAATCAGCCCCAGCATTTT. Encoded protein: CAWRTGAGVGNQPQHF.

The J gene is TRBJ2-1, the V gene TRBV6-5; D might be TRBD2 (6 bases). Between the trimmed V and J ends, which lost 4 bases and 7 bases, there was a span of 17 bases. The V gene's germline CDR1 is MNHEY and CDR2 SVGAGI. The CDR3 sequence is 15 residues long. The CDR3 loop reads CASSSFSEAGNEQFF. In DNA form, the CDR3 reads TGTGCCAGCAGTTCCTTCTCGGAGGCGGGAAATGAGCAGTTCTTC.

The rearrangement links TRBV10-3 to TRBJ2-6; the D is unclear. Trimming removed 6 bases from V and 0 bases from J, with 9 bases in between. Germline V gene sequence: CDR1 ENHRY, CDR2 SYGVKD. The CDR3 extends over 15 amino acids. DNA of the CDR3: TGTGCCATCAGCGCCGGTCACTCTGGGGCCAACGTCCTGACTTTC. Translated, it gives CAISAGHSGANVLTF.

The V gene is TRBV28, the J gene TRBJ1-5, with 9 bases lining up with TRBD1. After removal of 6 bases from V and 6 bases from J, the junction contained 21 bases not matched to a gene. CDR3 length: 19 residues. CDR1 and CDR2 from the germline V gene are MDHEN and SYDVKM. CDR3 sequence: CASSPSWGQGGTSGQPQHF. The CDR3 region has the DNA TGTGCCAGCAGCCCCTCATGGGGACAGGGAGGGACTTCAGGTCAGCCCCAGCATTTT.

This sequence joins TRBV11-2 and TRBJ1-2; TRBD1 is a possible D gene (5 bases). The V end lost 5 bases, the J end lost 7 bases, and 14 bases lay between the germline ends. This CDR3 has 13 amino acids. The germline CDR1 and CDR2 sequences are SGHAT and FQNNGV. CDR3 in DNA: TGTGCCAGCAGCCCCCGGGGGGTAGGTGGCTACACCTTC. This codes for CASSPRGVGGYTF.

V gene TRBV4-1 combines with J gene TRBJ2-5; D ambiguous. V was cut by 1 base and J by 1 base, with 10 bases left in between. In germline, CDR1 is MGHRA, CDR2 YSYEKL. The CDR3 runs to 15 residues. The CDR3 DNA is TGCGCCAGCAGCCAAGTCGGCAGGCTCCAAGAGACCCAGTACTTC. It encodes CASSQVGRLQETQYF.

The chain is built from TRBV9 and TRBJ2-5; TRBD2 agrees at 7 bases. The end of the DNA aligns better with TRBJ2-7, so the J call may be wrong. The CDR3 totals 16 residues. In germline, CDR1 is SGDLS, CDR2 YYNGEE. CDR3 residues: CASSVEGGTLFSEQYF. CDR3 nucleotides: TGTGCCAGCAGCGTAGAGGGAGGGACCCTTTTCAGCGAGCAGTACTTC.

Points on this clone: Mismatch with germline at one junction end may stem from a read error. The rearrangement joins TRBV27 to TRBJ2-7; 12 positions match TRBD2. The CDR3 extends over 16 amino acids. The germline CDR1 and CDR2 sequences are MNHEY and SMNVEV (reference sequence). The CDR3 DNA reads as TGTGCCAGCAGTTCCCCTACTAGCGGGGGGTTCTACGAGCGGTACTTC. Its translation is CASSSPTSGGFYERYF.

This chain joins TRBV30 and TRBJ2-7, with D possibly being TRBD2 (5 bases). V was pared by 4 bases and J by 2 bases, with 12 bases between. Germline V lookup: CDR1 GTSNPN, CDR2 SVGIG (reference sequence). This CDR3 has 13 amino acids. CDR3 residues: CAWTPGSPYEQYF. DNA for the CDR3: TGTGCCTGGACCCCGGGAAGTCCCTACGAGCAGTACTTC.

The V and J genes are TRBV11-2 and TRBJ2-3; 7 bases map to TRBD2. The V segment lost 2 bases and the J segment 2 bases; nucleotides outside the gene matches: 4. This CDR3 has 15 residues. Germline V gene sequence: CDR1 SGHAT, CDR2 FQNNGV. CDR3 coding DNA: TGTGCCAGCAGCTTAACGAGCGGGGACACAGATACGCAGTATTTT. Translated: CASSLTSGDTDTQYF. Together with reference TRBV11-2 and TRBJ2-3, the CDR3 gives the full variable domain: EAGVAQSPRYKIIEKRQSVAFWCNPISGHATLYWYQQILGQGPKLLIQFQNNGVVDDSQLPKDRFSAERLKGVDSTLKIQPAKLEDSAVYLCASSLTSGDTDTQYFGPGTRLTVL.

This chain connects TRBV27 to TRBJ2-3, with D possibly being TRBD2 (6 bases). Trimming shortened V by 2 bases and J by 0 bases, and 18 bases separated the two germline ends. Germline V gene sequence: CDR1 MNHEY, CDR2 SMNVEV (reference sequence). The CDR3 loop spans 18 amino acids. The DNA for the CDR3 is TGTGCCAGCAGTTTAGGGGGGAAAGGAAACCCCAGCACAGATACGCAGTATTTT. This codes for CASSLGGKGNPSTDTQYF.

The chain links TRBV6-5 to TRBJ2-7; D is uncertain. This CDR3 has 14 residues. V shed 6 bases and J shed 0 bases, with 12 bases lying between them. The germline CDR1 and CDR2 sequences are MNHEY and SVGAGI. This CDR3 reads CASSRGFSSYEQYF. The CDR3 DNA reads as TGTGCCAGCAGCCGCGGATTTTCCTCCTACGAGCAGTACTTC.

The V call is TRBV11-2, the J call TRBJ2-3; 14 nucleotides agree with TRBD2. The J segment lost 3 bases and the V segment lost 5 bases, leaving 10 bases of the junction unmatched. This CDR3 region has 18 residues. Germline V gene data show CDR1 as SGHAT and CDR2 as FQNNGV. The DNA for the CDR3 is TGTGCCAGCAGCAAGACTAGCGGGGGGGCCGGTTTAACAGATACGCAGTATTTT. Its protein is CASSKTSGGAGLTDTQYF.

This chain joins TRBV20-1 and TRBJ2-1; D perhaps matches TRBD2 (5 bases). The CDR3 is 10 residues long. Trimming removed 6 bases from V and 10 bases from J, with 10 bases in between. Germline values: CDR1 DFQATT, CDR2 SNEGSKA (reference sequence). CDR3 residues: CSAQWEEQFF. Here the CDR3 DNA reads TGCAGTGCCCAGTGGGAGGAGCAGTTCTTC.

For this clone: Distinct nucleotide sequences in the sample also encode this CDR3. The rearrangement joins TRBV5-6 to TRBJ1-4; TRBD1 matches 7 bases. Germline lookup yields CDR1 SGHDT and CDR2 YYEEEE. Trimming took 4 bases from V and 5 from J; bases not matched to a gene: 2. The CDR3 has 13 amino acids. CDR3 nucleotide sequence: TGTGCCAGCAGCCTAGGGGGCAATGAAAAACTGTTTTTT. As protein: CASSLGGNEKLFF.

This rearrangement joins TRBV19 to TRBJ2-7; possible D gene TRBD1, 5 bases. This CDR3 has 13 amino acids. Germline CDR1 and CDR2: LNHDA and SQIVND (reference sequence). V lost 4 bases and J lost 5, with 12 bases in between. This CDR3 is CASSTGLSNEQYF. CDR3 coding DNA: TGTGCCAGTAGTACAGGGCTGTCTAACGAGCAGTACTTC.

On this clone itself: The CDR3 does not end in the conserved phenylalanine or tryptophan, so this is likely a read error. No DNA is shown, since the ends of the CDR3 on it are uncertain; the CDR3 is the one TCRdb lists. The chain has TRBV25-1 and TRBJ2-3; TRBD1, the D gene given by the table, was not confirmed from the DNA. Germline V gene lookup returns CDR1 MGHDK and CDR2 SYGVNS. The length of the CDR3 is 10 amino acids, counting both ends. CDR3 residues: CASSEGWGPS.

V is TRBV6-5 and J is TRBJ2-7; D not certain. V dropped 0 bases and J dropped 4 bases, with 13 bases sitting between them. The CDR3 totals 15 residues. Germline V lookup: CDR1 MNHEY, CDR2 SVGAGI. The CDR3 nucleotides are TGTGCCAGCAGTTACTCGGGCCTGAGCTTGTACGAGCAGTACTTC. Translation gives CASSYSGLSLYEQYF.

The gene calls are TRBV25-1 and TRBJ1-1; TRBD1 matches at 10 bases. Germline CDR1 MGHDK, CDR2 SYGVNS. The CDR3 covers 15 residues. The V and J ends lost 4 bases and 0 bases, in that order; junction bases with no gene match: 2. CDR3: CASSAGTGVNTEAFF. CDR3 DNA sequence: TGTGCCAGCAGTGCCGGGACAGGGGTGAACACTGAAGCTTTCTTT.

CDR3 loop: CASSTLVAGELFF. The DNA for the CDR3 is TGTGCCAGCTCAACACTAGTAGCCGGGGAGCTGTTTTTT. The V gene is TRBV18, the J gene TRBJ2-2; TRBD2 might be the D (5 bases). V was pared by 5 bases and J by 6 bases, with 10 bases between. The CDR3 consists of 13 residues. CDR1 and CDR2 (germline): KGHSH, LQKENI.

To note about this clone: The same CDR3 is also encoded by other DNA sequences in this sample. The chain joins TRBV14 to TRBJ2-3; the match to TRBD2 covers 7 bases. V was pared by 7 bases and J by 1 base, with 8 bases of the junction left unmatched. The germline V gene encodes CDR1 SGHDN and CDR2 FVKESK. CDR3 length: 15 residues. DNA for the CDR3: TGTGCCAGCAAAAAGGCGGGAGCAGGCACAGATACGCAGTATTTT. Its protein product is CASKKAGAGTDTQYF. Supplemented by reference TRBV14 and TRBJ2-3, the full variable domain reads EAGVTQFPSHSVIEKGQTVTLRCDPISGHDNLYWYRRVMGKEIKFLLHFVKESKQDESGMPNNRFLAERTGGTYSTLKVQPAELEDSGVYFCASKKAGAGTDTQYFGPGTRLTVL.